This T cell receptor beta chain was found in a study of blood T cell repertoires in COVID-19. Study summary: Researchers got acute and convalescent COVID-19 samples from the United States, Italy and Spain. T cells, B-cell-depleted T cells, or PBMCs provided the cDNA or gDNA that served as material.

Method: immunoSEQ multiplex PCR; TCRdb's copy keeps in-frame clones and lacks some. Here the sample spans some 120,000 clones, roughly four fifths being singletons. The origin of this receptor is a man aged 70 or older with active or convalescent COVID-19. Sequencing was performed on peripheral blood.

CDR3 DNA: TGCGCCAGCAGCTGGGGGGGACTATCCAAAAACATTCAGTACTTC. Protein sequence: CASSWGGLSKNIQYF. The chain combines TRBV5-1 with TRBJ2-4, with 7 positions matching TRBD2. Germline-derived CDR1 and CDR2 are SGHRS and YFSETQ. The junction had 5 bases not matched to a gene; V was cut back by 3 bases and J by 2 bases. The CDR3 loop spans 15 amino acids.